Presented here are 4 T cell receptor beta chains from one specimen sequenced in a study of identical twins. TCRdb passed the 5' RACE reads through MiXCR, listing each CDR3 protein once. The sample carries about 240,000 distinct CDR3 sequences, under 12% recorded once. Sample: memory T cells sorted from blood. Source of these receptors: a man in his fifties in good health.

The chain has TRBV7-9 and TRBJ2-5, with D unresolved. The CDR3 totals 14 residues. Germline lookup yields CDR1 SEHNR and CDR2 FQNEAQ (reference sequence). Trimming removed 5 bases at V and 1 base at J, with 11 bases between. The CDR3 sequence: CASSPSYGQETQYF. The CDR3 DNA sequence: TGTGCCAGCAGCCCGTCGTATGGCCAAGAGACCCAGTACTTC.

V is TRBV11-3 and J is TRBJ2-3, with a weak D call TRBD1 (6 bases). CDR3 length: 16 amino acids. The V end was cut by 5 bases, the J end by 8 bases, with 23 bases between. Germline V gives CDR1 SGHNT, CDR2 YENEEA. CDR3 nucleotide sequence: TGTGCCAGCAGCCACGGGCGGCAGACCAGGGGCGGTACGCAGTATTTT. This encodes CASSHGRQTRGGTQYF.

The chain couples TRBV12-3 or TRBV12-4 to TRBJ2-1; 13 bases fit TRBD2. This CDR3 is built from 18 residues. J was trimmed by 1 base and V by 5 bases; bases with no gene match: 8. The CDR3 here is CASSTSGGAGTSYNEQFF. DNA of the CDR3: TGTGCCAGCAGTACTAGCGGGGGGGCGGGTACATCCTACAATGAGCAGTTCTTC.

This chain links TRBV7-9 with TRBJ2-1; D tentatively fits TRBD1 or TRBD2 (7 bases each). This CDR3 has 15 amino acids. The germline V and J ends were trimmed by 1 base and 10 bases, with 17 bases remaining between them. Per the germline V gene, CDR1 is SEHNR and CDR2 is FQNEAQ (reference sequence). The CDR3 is CASSLGDSGVEEQFF. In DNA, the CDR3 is TGTGCCAGCAGCTTAGGGGACAGCGGGGTAGAGGAGCAGTTCTTC.